A single TCR beta chain is shown here with its context. This clone was seen once. Its antigen is currently not known. Base qualities were left out, and no much larger clone turns up one base away. From the cysteine through the phenylalanine, the CDR3 covers 13 amino acids. The DNA shown is the 39-base CDR3, in frame from base 1. Trimming takes 7 bases from V and 5 bases from J, and the germline ends sit 12 bases apart. Via the germline V gene, CDR1 is SNHLY and CDR2 FYNNEI. Donors were healthy HIV-negative adults with no recently reported acute infections or vaccinations. All donors were Caucasian adults living in Nashville, Tennessee, USA. Magnetic negative selection was used to enrich CD4+ T cells, after which naive cells were positively selected on CD45RA and the negative fraction became the memory subset. After blood collection by leukapheresis, PBMCs were isolated using Ficoll-Histopaque density gradient centrifugation and then cryopreserved in the vapor phase of liquid nitrogen. Purity and quantity of every magnetically sorted T cell population were checked by analytical flow cytometry. Genomic DNA was isolated from each sorted fraction and quantified by UV absorbance on a Nanodrop 2000c.

Using the deep immunoSEQ assay, multiplex PCR amplified TCR CDR3 regions from genomic DNA. Genomic DNA extracted from each cell subset was distributed evenly over all wells of several immunoSEQ 96-well plates, and each plate served as one replicate. For sorted subsets, about 200 ng genomic DNA, equal to 30,000 to 35,000 T cell genomes, was loaded into each replicate PCR. Purified libraries were quantified with a Qubit 3.0 fluorometer, sized on a Bioanalyzer 2100, and re-quantified with the KAPA Library Quantification kit. Each immunoSEQ 96-well plate was sequenced on its own single-read 150-cycle Illumina NextSeq 550 flow cell. The study's processing was this. Because only junctional sequences without quality scores were contained in the immunoSEQ output, filtering matching that applied to full-length reads could not be performed. Sequences were annotated with PyIR, a Python wrapper for IgBLAST v1.9, using IMGT germline references to assign V/J genes and CDR3. Any read was removed if the V/J assignment was weak (E-value above 1e-6), the CDR3 was missing, or the read contained stop codons, out-of-frame junctions, or ambiguous translated residues. V3J clonotypes were defined as sequences sharing the same inferred V gene, J gene, and CDR3 amino acid sequence. Percentage overlap between repertoires was calculated by dividing the number of shared unique clonotypes by the size of the smaller repertoire. RTK rarefaction, the Chao1 estimator, and Recon v2.1 estimates of unobserved clonotypes were used to assess repertoire richness. For all TCRbeta clonotypes obtained by the gDNA method from a handful of donors, generation probabilities were computed with OLGA. TCRdb's version of the immuneACCESS table is confined to in-frame rearrangements and falls short of the full clone set. An unresolved V gene accounts for under half of the shortfall where checked; the remainder is of unknown origin. V, J and clone size reflect that table, while D and trimming were determined from the DNA. Counted in this sample were under 2.5 million clones; approximately 90% of them appeared once. The ten largest clones capture about 0.41% of the sample.

This sample stems from a study of shared clonotypes between healthy human individuals (dated by TCRdb to 2019 to 2021). Describing the broader study: A couple of women and a few men aged 18 to 49 years were included in the cohort. Between about 0.9 and 9 billion PBMCs per donor were obtained by leukapheresis. To increase sequencing depth and limit assay-specific biases, TCR repertoire library preparation and sequencing were carried out by different laboratories using diverse techniques. Blood TCR repertoires of a handful of healthy adults were deeply sequenced to estimate repertoire size and the extent of clonotype sharing between individuals. For each donor, CD4 naive and CD4 memory were each given three plates, CD8 naive was given two plates, and CD8 memory was given one plate.

What the study reported, not specific to this receptor: The genetic and exposure-history diversity represented was limited by the small number of donors. When a few donors were compared, the shared fraction of clonotypes was about 5.4% for naive CD4, over 3% for naive CD8, more than 2% for memory CD4, and under 0.5% for memory CD8. Larger estimated clonotype richness was generally found for naive subsets than for memory subsets. Sampling was restricted to blood, and TCR repertoires in tissue are likely to differ from TCR repertoires in blood. Pairwise subsampling led to the expectation that sequencing depth would affect the degree of clonotype sharing among donors. Compared with non-shared clonotypes, clonotypes shared by all four sorted-subset donors had higher generation probabilities. Even with the large sequencing depth, rarefaction of the sorted-subset datasets indicated that sequencing was incomplete.

Sequenced material: naive CD4+ T cells from PBMCs. The cell subset or site label corresponds to: CD45RA+ positively selected. This TCR was sampled from a young man in good health. Some clones in this sample may be carry-over from other donors' samples. The chain employs TRBV2 and TRBJ2-4; the D region possibly corresponds to TRBD1 (6 bases align). The CDR3 has the sequence CASTMDRENIQYF. The DNA sequence follows: TGTGCCAGCACTATGGACAGAGAAAACATTCAGTACTTC. Full variable domain (CDR3 extended with the reference TRBV2 and TRBJ2-4 proteins): EPEVTQTPSHQVTQMGQEVILRCVPISNHLYFYWYRQILGQKVEFLVSFYNNEISEKSEIFDDQFSVERPDGSNFTLKIRSTKLEDSAMYFCASTMDRENIQYFGAGTRLSVL.